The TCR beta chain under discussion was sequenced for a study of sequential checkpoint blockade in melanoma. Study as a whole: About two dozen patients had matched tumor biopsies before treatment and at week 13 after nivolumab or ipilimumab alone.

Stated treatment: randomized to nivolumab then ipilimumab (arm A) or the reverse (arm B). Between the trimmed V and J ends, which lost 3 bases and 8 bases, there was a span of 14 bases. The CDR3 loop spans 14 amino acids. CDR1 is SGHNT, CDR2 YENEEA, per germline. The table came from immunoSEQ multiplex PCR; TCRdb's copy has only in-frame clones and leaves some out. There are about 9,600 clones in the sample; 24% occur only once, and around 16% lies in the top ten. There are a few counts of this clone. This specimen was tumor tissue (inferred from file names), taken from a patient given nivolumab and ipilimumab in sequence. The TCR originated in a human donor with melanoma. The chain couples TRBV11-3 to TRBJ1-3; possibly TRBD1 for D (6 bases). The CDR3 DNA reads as TGTGCCAGCAGCTTTTGGGGGGCCGGGGACACCATATATTTT. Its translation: CASSFWGAGDTIYF.